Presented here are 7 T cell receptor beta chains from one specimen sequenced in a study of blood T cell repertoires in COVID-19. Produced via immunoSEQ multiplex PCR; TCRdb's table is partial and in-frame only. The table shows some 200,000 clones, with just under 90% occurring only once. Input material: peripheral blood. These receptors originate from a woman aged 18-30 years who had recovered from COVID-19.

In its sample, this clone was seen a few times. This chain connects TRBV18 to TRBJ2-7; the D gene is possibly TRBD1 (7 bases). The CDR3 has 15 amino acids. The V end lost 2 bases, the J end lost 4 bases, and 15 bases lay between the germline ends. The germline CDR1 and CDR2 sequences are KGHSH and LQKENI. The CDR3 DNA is TGTGCCAGCTCACCAAACAGGGGAGGATCTTACGAGCAGTACTTC. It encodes CASSPNRGGSYEQYF.

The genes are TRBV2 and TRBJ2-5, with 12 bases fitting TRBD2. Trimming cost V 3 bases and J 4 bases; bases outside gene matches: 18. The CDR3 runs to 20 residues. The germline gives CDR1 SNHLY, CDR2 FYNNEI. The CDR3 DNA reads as TGTGCCAGCAGTGACCCTCGGACTAGCGGGGCGGTCCTGGTACGAGAGACCCAGTACTTC. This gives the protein CASSDPRTSGAVLVRETQYF.

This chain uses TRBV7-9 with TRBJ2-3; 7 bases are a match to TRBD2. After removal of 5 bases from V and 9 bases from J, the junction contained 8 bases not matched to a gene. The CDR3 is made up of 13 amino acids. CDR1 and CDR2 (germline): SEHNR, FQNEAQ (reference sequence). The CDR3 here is CASSLLISGTQYF. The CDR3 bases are TGTGCCAGCAGCCTACTAATTAGCGGGACGCAGTATTTT. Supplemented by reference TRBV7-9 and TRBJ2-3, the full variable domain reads DTGVSQNPRHKITKRGQNVTFRCDPISEHNRLYWYRQTLGQGPEFLTYFQNEAQLEKSRLLSDRFSAERPKGSFSTLEIQRTEQGDSAMYLCASSLLISGTQYFGPGTRLTVL.

Here the CDR3 DNA reads TGTGCCATCAGGACAGGGGAGTTGAACACTGAAGCTTTCTTT. It specifies CAIRTGELNTEAFF. The chain has TRBV10-3 and TRBJ1-1; 8 nucleotides agree with TRBD1. V lost 6 bases to trimming and J lost 0 bases; unmatched junction nucleotides: 3. The CDR3 sequence is 14 residues long. In germline, CDR1 is ENHRY, CDR2 SYGVKD.

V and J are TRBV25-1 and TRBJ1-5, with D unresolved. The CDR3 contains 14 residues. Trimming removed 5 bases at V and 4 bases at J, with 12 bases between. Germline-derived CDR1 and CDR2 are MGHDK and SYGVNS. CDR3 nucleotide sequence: TGTGCCAGCAGTCCGGGTTCTGGTAATCAGCCCCAGCATTTT. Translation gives CASSPGSGNQPQHF.

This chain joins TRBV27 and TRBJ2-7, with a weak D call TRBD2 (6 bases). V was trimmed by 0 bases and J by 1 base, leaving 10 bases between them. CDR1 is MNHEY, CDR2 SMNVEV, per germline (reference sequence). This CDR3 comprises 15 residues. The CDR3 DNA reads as TGTGCCAGCAGTTTATCCGCCGGGGGTTCCTACGAGCAGTACTTC. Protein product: CASSLSAGGSYEQYF.

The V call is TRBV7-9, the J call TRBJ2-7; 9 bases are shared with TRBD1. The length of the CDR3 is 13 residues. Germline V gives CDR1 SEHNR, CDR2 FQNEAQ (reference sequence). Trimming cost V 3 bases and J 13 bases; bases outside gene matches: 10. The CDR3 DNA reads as TGTGCCAGCAGCTTGAGTATCGGGACAGGGCTTTACTTC. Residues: CASSLSIGTGLYF. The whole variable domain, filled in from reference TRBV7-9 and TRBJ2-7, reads DTGVSQNPRHKITKRGQNVTFRCDPISEHNRLYWYRQTLGQGPEFLTYFQNEAQLEKSRLLSDRFSAERPKGSFSTLEIQRTEQGDSAMYLCASSLSIGTGLYFGPGTRLTVT.